These T cell receptor beta chains were read from a single sample in a study of blood T cell repertoires in COVID-19. Data came from immunoSEQ multiplex PCR; TCRdb stores just in-frame clones and leaves some out. This sample yields about 260,000 clones, of which 84% are seen a single time; 4% to 5% belongs to the top ten. Material: peripheral blood. The source of these receptors is a man between 60 and 75 years old with acute or convalescent COVID-19. Both conserved end residues are part of each CDR3. The D gene is left open where the match is weak. Clone size appears in some rows only: once, few, many, or a class for an expanded clone.

>.|TRBV27|.|TRBJ1-1
CASSRNRVTEAFF
TGTGCCAGCAGTCGAAACAGGGTCACTGAAGCTTTCTTT
>.|TRBV5-6|TRBD1|TRBJ2-7
CASSLRGTGSYEQYF
TGTGCCAGCAGCTTAAGGGGGACAGGATCCTACGAGCAGTACTTC
>.|TRBV28|.|TRBJ1-1
CASILTGSEAFF
TGTGCCAGCATCCTTACAGGGTCTGAAGCTTTCTTT
>.|TRBV4-2|TRBD2|TRBJ2-3
CASRRWSSGRIGGTDTQYF
TGTGCCAGCCGCCGGTGGTCTAGCGGGAGAATCGGGGGCACAGATACGCAGTATTTT
>.|TRBV18|.|TRBJ2-4
CASSPIGDSLAKNIQYF
TGTGCCAGCTCACCAATTGGGGACTCCCTAGCCAAAAACATTCAGTACTTC
>.|TRBV6-4|TRBD2|TRBJ2-3
CAILPWRGEGTDTQYF
TGTGCCATCCTACCTTGGCGGGGGGAGGGCACAGATACGCAGTATTTT
>few|TRBV28|TRBD1|TRBJ1-5
CASSSTGTGGKRSNQPQHF
TGTGCCAGCAGTTCAACCGGGACAGGGGGAAAGAGAAGCAATCAGCCCCAGCATTTT
>.|TRBV6-5|.|TRBJ1-5
CASSYDRRGDQPQHF
TGTGCCAGCAGTTACGACAGGAGAGGAGATCAGCCCCAGCATTTT
>.|TRBV20-1|TRBD2|TRBJ2-5
CSASLLRAGALQETQYF
TGCAGTGCTAGTCTACTACGAGCGGGAGCGCTCCAAGAGACCCAGTACTTC
>.|TRBV5-8|.|TRBJ1-2
CASSLGIREKGYTF
TGTGCCAGCAGCTTGGGGATTCGGGAAAAGGGCTACACCTTC
>once|TRBV10-1|.|TRBJ2-1
CASSESKRREQFF
TGCGCCAGCAGTGAGTCGAAGCGGCGGGAGCAGTTCTTC
>.|TRBV10-3|.|TRBJ2-7
CAISGAYEQYF
TGTGCCATCAGTGGGGCTTACGAGCAGTACTTC
>.|TRBV5-1|.|TRBJ2-1
CASSLVGGLDEQFF
TGCGCCAGCAGCTTGGTTGGCGGGTTAGATGAGCAGTTCTTC
>.|TRBV2|TRBD1|TRBJ2-1
CASTQDRGRVDEQFF
TGTGCCAGCACTCAGGACAGGGGGCGCGTCGATGAGCAGTTCTTC
>.|TRBV27|.|TRBJ2-7
CASSLREGQGYEQYF
TGTGCCAGCAGTTTACGGGAGGGACAGGGCTACGAGCAGTACTTC
>once|TRBV5-5|TRBD1|TRBJ1-2
CASSTQGASGYGYTF
TGTGCCAGCAGTACACAGGGGGCCTCTGGCTATGGCTACACCTTC
>.|TRBV11-2|.|TRBJ2-1
CASRMLRGRDNEQFF
TGTGCCAGCAGGATGCTCCGGGGAAGGGACAATGAGCAGTTCTTC
>.|TRBV2|.|TRBJ2-5
CASSDGVGETQYF
TGTGCCAGCAGTGACGGGGTAGGGGAGACCCAGTACTTC
>.|TRBV19|.|TRBJ2-7
CASSFRGRSYEQYF
TGTGCCAGTAGTTTCAGGGGTAGGTCCTACGAGCAGTACTTC
>.|TRBV7-2|TRBD1|TRBJ1-4
CASSYGTGGFGEKLFF
TGTGCCAGCAGCTACGGGACAGGGGGCTTCGGGGAAAAACTGTTTTTT
>.|TRBV5-1|TRBD1|TRBJ2-7
CASSFTGTASYEQYF
TGCGCCAGCAGCTTTACCGGGACAGCTTCCTACGAGCAGTACTTC
>.|TRBV6-5|.|TRBJ1-1
CAGGGGFTEAFF
TGTGCCGGCGGGGGCGGTTTCACTGAAGCTTTCTTT
>.|TRBV7-2|.|TRBJ2-3
CASSQEFSADTQYF
TGTGCCAGCAGCCAGGAGTTTAGCGCAGATACGCAGTATTTT
>.|TRBV21-1|.|TRBJ2-4
CASSRFSGGLPAKNIQYF
TGTGCCAGCAGCAGGTTTAGCGGGGGGCTGCCAGCCAAAAACATTCAGTACTTC
>.|TRBV7-9|TRBD2|TRBJ2-7
CASSPLGGNEQYF
TGTGCCAGCAGCCCTCTGGGGGGGAACGAGCAGTACTTC
>.|TRBV27|TRBD2|TRBJ2-1
CASSLWVAGGPYNEQFF
TGTGCCAGCAGTTTATGGGTAGCGGGGGGGCCCTACAATGAGCAGTTCTTC
>.|TRBV5-6|.|TRBJ2-7
CASSLGLTGPRDEQYF
TGTGCCAGCAGCTTGGGCCTGACAGGTCCACGGGACGAGCAGTACTTC
>.|TRBV14|.|TRBJ2-5
CASSQLIQETQYF
TGTGCCAGCAGCCAGTTAATCCAAGAGACCCAGTACTTC
>.|TRBV7-3|TRBD1|TRBJ1-5
CASSLGQGQPQHF
TGTGCCAGCAGCCTAGGACAGGGCCAGCCCCAGCATTTT
>.|TRBV7-2|TRBD2|TRBJ2-7
CASSLAGTSYEQYF
TGTGCCAGCAGCTTAGCGGGGACTAGCTACGAGCAGTACTTC
>.|TRBV5-1|TRBD2|TRBJ2-1
CASSIAGGSHNEQFF
TGCGCCAGCAGCATAGCGGGGGGGTCCCACAATGAGCAGTTCTTC
>.|TRBV6-2/TRBV6-3|TRBD2|TRBJ2-5
CASSYLLAGETQYF
TGTGCCAGCAGTTACCTACTAGCGGGAGAGACCCAGTACTTC
>.|TRBV2|.|TRBJ1-5
CASSGRGGNQPQHF
TGTGCCAGCAGTGGACGGGGTGGCAATCAGCCCCAGCATTTT
>.|TRBV28|.|TRBJ2-1
CASSLELARPPFF
TGTGCCAGCAGTTTGGAGTTAGCTCGGCCGCCGTTCTTC
>.|TRBV28|.|TRBJ1-4
CASSKFRGGTNEKLFF
TGTGCCAGCAGTAAGTTCCGAGGGGGAACTAATGAAAAACTGTTTTTT
>once|TRBV19|.|TRBJ1-1
CASSTLQGWTEAFF
TGTGCCAGTAGTACCTTACAGGGTTGGACTGAAGCTTTCTTT
>.|TRBV4-2|TRBD2|TRBJ2-7
CASSQSAGGYYEQYF
TGTGCCAGCAGCCAATCAGCGGGAGGGTACTACGAGCAGTACTTC
>few|TRBV4-1|TRBD2|TRBJ2-5
CASSQPLGLAGGNQETQYF
TGCGCCAGCAGCCAACCCCTAGGACTAGCGGGGGGTAACCAAGAGACCCAGTACTTC